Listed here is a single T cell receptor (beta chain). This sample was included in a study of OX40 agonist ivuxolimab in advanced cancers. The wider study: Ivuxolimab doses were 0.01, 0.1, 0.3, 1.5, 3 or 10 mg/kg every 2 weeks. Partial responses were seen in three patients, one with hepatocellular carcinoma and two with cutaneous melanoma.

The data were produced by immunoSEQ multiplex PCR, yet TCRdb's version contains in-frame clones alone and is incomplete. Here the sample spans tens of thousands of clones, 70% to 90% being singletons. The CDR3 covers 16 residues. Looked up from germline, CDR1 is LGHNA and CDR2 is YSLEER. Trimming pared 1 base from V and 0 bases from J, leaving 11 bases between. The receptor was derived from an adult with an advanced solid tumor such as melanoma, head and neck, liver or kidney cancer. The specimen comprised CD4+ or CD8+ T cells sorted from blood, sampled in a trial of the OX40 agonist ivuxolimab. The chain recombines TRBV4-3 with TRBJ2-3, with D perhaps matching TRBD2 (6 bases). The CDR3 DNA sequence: TGCGCCAGCAGCCAAGGACGGGCGGGAAGCACAGATACGCAGTATTTT. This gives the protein CASSQGRAGSTDTQYF.